A selection of T cell receptor beta chains follows, all from one sample in a study of CD4+ T cells in melanoma. Sequenced by immunoSEQ multiplex PCR; TCRdb stores in-frame clones only, minus some. Here the sample spans under 20,000 clones, 70% to 80% being singletons. Sequencing was performed on cells from a culture (not recorded whether cultured in vitro). Receptors originate from a human donor with melanoma. Both conserved end residues are trimmed from each CDR3. Fields, in order: J gene, V gene, clone size, CDR3 protein. Only part of the rows carry a size: once, few, many, or a class if the clone is expanded.

j_gene: TRBJ1-1
v_gene: TRBV6-5
abundance: -
CDR3aa: ASSYSSPVDTEAF

j_gene: TRBJ2-1
v_gene: TRBV7-2
abundance: -
CDR3aa: ASSFDRGPYNEQF

j_gene: TRBJ2-6
v_gene: TRBV2
abundance: few
CDR3aa: ASRGGVGAGANVLT

j_gene: TRBJ1-3
v_gene: TRBV30
abundance: -
CDR3aa: ALSGARTALAGGNTIY

j_gene: TRBJ2-3
v_gene: TRBV5-8
abundance: -
CDR3aa: ASSLGRGVTSGTDTQY

j_gene: TRBJ1-6
v_gene: TRBV7-6
abundance: -
CDR3aa: ASSRESNDSPLH

j_gene: TRBJ1-4
v_gene: TRBV4-1
abundance: -
CDR3aa: ASSLKEAPGELF

j_gene: TRBJ1-2
v_gene: TRBV6-1
abundance: few
CDR3aa: ASKEQGFDYGYT

j_gene: TRBJ1-2
v_gene: TRBV5-6
abundance: -
CDR3aa: ASIGERPYGYT

j_gene: TRBJ2-3
v_gene: TRBV7-9
abundance: -
CDR3aa: ASSLVVGSTDTQY

j_gene: TRBJ1-3
v_gene: TRBV18
abundance: -
CDR3aa: ASSPQGAGNTIY

j_gene: TRBJ1-5
v_gene: TRBV5-3
abundance: -
CDR3aa: ARSLASPNQPQH

j_gene: TRBJ2-2
v_gene: TRBV7-2
abundance: -
CDR3aa: ASSLTSGGAGELF

j_gene: TRBJ1-4
v_gene: TRBV4-2
abundance: -
CDR3aa: ASSPRQGAEKLF

j_gene: TRBJ2-4
v_gene: TRBV18
abundance: once
CDR3aa: ASSPDLRGTVNIQY

j_gene: TRBJ2-5
v_gene: TRBV7-8
abundance: few
CDR3aa: ASSWGGEATQY

j_gene: TRBJ2-6
v_gene: TRBV5-1
abundance: once
CDR3aa: ASSLGGDRLPGANVLT

j_gene: TRBJ1-2
v_gene: TRBV21-1
abundance: once
CDR3aa: APGGPGYT

j_gene: TRBJ1-1
v_gene: TRBV2
abundance: few
CDR3aa: ASRGTKNTEAF

j_gene: TRBJ1-1
v_gene: TRBV19
abundance: -
CDR3aa: ASSIQGMGTEAF

j_gene: TRBJ2-1
v_gene: TRBV2
abundance: -
CDR3aa: ASRGLDGRGGSGDEQF

j_gene: TRBJ2-7
v_gene: TRBV10-2
abundance: -
CDR3aa: ASSPGAGSYEQY

j_gene: TRBJ2-6
v_gene: TRBV30
abundance: -
CDR3aa: AWTVKGSGANVLT

j_gene: TRBJ1-1
v_gene: TRBV5-5
abundance: -
CDR3aa: ASSLVGFAEAF

j_gene: TRBJ2-5
v_gene: TRBV10-3
abundance: -
CDR3aa: AISARGGRETQY

j_gene: TRBJ1-3
v_gene: TRBV10-3
abundance: -
CDR3aa: AISLQTGRSSGNTIY

j_gene: TRBJ2-7
v_gene: TRBV5-1
abundance: -
CDR3aa: ASSLGRDGLIEQY

j_gene: TRBJ2-3
v_gene: TRBV5-7
abundance: -
CDR3aa: ASSLVSTDTQY

j_gene: TRBJ2-3
v_gene: TRBV19
abundance: -
CDR3aa: ASSTYTSATQY

j_gene: TRBJ2-3
v_gene: TRBV5-1
abundance: -
CDR3aa: ASRRDPEDTQY

j_gene: TRBJ2-1
v_gene: TRBV6-1
abundance: once
CDR3aa: ASSERGSRQF

j_gene: TRBJ2-7
v_gene: TRBV7-2
abundance: -
CDR3aa: ASSLRGSLRY

j_gene: TRBJ2-5
v_gene: TRBV4-1
abundance: -
CDR3aa: ASSLGAGVRETQY

j_gene: TRBJ1-3
v_gene: TRBV19
abundance: -
CDR3aa: ASSPQGAAGNTIY

j_gene: TRBJ1-1
v_gene: TRBV15
abundance: -
CDR3aa: ATSRGDRDHEAF

j_gene: TRBJ2-7
v_gene: TRBV5-6
abundance: -
CDR3aa: ASSTPGTGSYEQY

j_gene: TRBJ2-3
v_gene: TRBV7-3
abundance: -
CDR3aa: ASSFAAGGGTDTQY

j_gene: TRBJ1-1
v_gene: TRBV15
abundance: -
CDR3aa: ATSRWGRSTEAF

j_gene: TRBJ1-1
v_gene: TRBV7-8
abundance: -
CDR3aa: ASSFAGVTEAF

j_gene: TRBJ1-1
v_gene: TRBV5-4
abundance: -
CDR3aa: ASSLGTATEAF

j_gene: TRBJ2-7
v_gene: TRBV30
abundance: -
CDR3aa: AWSWGGEQY

j_gene: TRBJ1-1
v_gene: TRBV4-1
abundance: -
CDR3aa: ASSHYPLNTEAF

j_gene: TRBJ1-1
v_gene: TRBV6-6
abundance: -
CDR3aa: ASSYPGTNTEAF

j_gene: TRBJ1-4
v_gene: TRBV4-2
abundance: -
CDR3aa: ASSQEGFRGPATNEKLF

j_gene: TRBJ1-4
v_gene: TRBV11-2
abundance: -
CDR3aa: ASNSRGSATNEKLF

j_gene: TRBJ2-7
v_gene: TRBV5-4
abundance: -
CDR3aa: ASRVGGGSYEQY

j_gene: TRBJ2-2
v_gene: TRBV10-1
abundance: -
CDR3aa: ASSNTVTGELF

j_gene: TRBJ1-2
v_gene: TRBV29-1
abundance: -
CDR3aa: SVRGGKSYGYT

j_gene: TRBJ1-1
v_gene: TRBV27
abundance: few
CDR3aa: ASSSDGWGDTEAF

j_gene: TRBJ1-2
v_gene: TRBV30
abundance: few
CDR3aa: AWSRQGTGYGYT

j_gene: TRBJ2-1
v_gene: TRBV7-3
abundance: -
CDR3aa: ASSSISGTSGENEQF

j_gene: TRBJ2-5
v_gene: TRBV6-5
abundance: -
CDR3aa: ASSYRTGRETQY

j_gene: TRBJ1-3
v_gene: TRBV9
abundance: -
CDR3aa: ASSAVAQGSGNTIY

j_gene: TRBJ2-7
v_gene: TRBV14
abundance: few
CDR3aa: ASSQQLATGQY

j_gene: TRBJ1-1
v_gene: TRBV7-9
abundance: few
CDR3aa: ASVQKLNTEAF

j_gene: TRBJ1-2
v_gene: TRBV5-8
abundance: -
CDR3aa: ASSFGQGYGYT

j_gene: TRBJ1-1
v_gene: TRBV10-3
abundance: -
CDR3aa: AIGGQGRDTEAF

j_gene: TRBJ1-1
v_gene: TRBV6-1
abundance: few
CDR3aa: ASSRQGFEAF